This is a list of T cell receptor beta chains from one sample in a study of blood T cell repertoires in COVID-19. Sequenced by immunoSEQ multiplex PCR; TCRdb stores in-frame clones only, minus some. The table includes 150,000 to 200,000 clones, 79% detected once. Material: peripheral blood. The origin of the receptors is a middle-aged woman with COVID-19, enrolled during active disease. CDR3s include the opening cysteine and the closing phenylalanine or tryptophan. The order of the fields is clone size, D gene, V gene, J gene, CDR3 length, CDR3 protein, CDR3 DNA. D genes are given only for firm matches. A clone size is listed for some rows: how often the clone was seen (once, few, many), or a class if it is expanded.

abundance: NA
d_gene: TRBD2
v_gene: TRBV6-1
j_gene: TRBJ2-7
len: 14
CDR3aa: CASSEPGGSYEQYF
CDR3nt: TGTGCCAGCAGTGAACCGGGAGGCTCCTACGAGCAGTACTTC

abundance: NA
d_gene: NA
v_gene: TRBV5-5
j_gene: TRBJ1-3
len: 15
CDR3aa: CASSLAQDSRNTIYF
CDR3nt: TGTGCCAGCAGCTTGGCCCAGGACAGTCGAAACACCATATATTTT

abundance: NA
d_gene: TRBD1
v_gene: TRBV2
j_gene: TRBJ2-7
len: 17
CDR3aa: CASTPGRGPLGPYEQYF
CDR3nt: TGTGCCAGCACCCCCGGCAGGGGGCCCCTGGGGCCCTACGAGCAGTACTTC

abundance: NA
d_gene: NA
v_gene: TRBV7-9
j_gene: TRBJ2-2
len: 16
CDR3aa: CASLGRGLGTTGELFF
CDR3nt: TGTGCCAGCCTCGGGAGAGGACTTGGCACCACCGGGGAGCTGTTTTTT

abundance: NA
d_gene: NA
v_gene: TRBV7-9
j_gene: TRBJ1-1
len: 14
CDR3aa: CASSRPGVNTEAFF
CDR3nt: TGTGCCAGCAGCCGCCCAGGGGTGAACACTGAAGCTTTCTTT

abundance: NA
d_gene: TRBD1
v_gene: TRBV7-8
j_gene: TRBJ1-2
len: 14
CDR3aa: CASSPRTGAYGYTF
CDR3nt: TGTGCCAGCAGCCCCCGGACAGGGGCGTATGGCTACACCTTC

abundance: few
d_gene: NA
v_gene: TRBV12-3/TRBV12-4
j_gene: TRBJ1-2
len: 11
CDR3aa: CASSLGRTATF
CDR3nt: TGTGCCAGCAGCCTAGGGCGGACAGCCACCTTC

abundance: few
d_gene: NA
v_gene: TRBV27
j_gene: TRBJ1-5
len: 14
CDR3aa: CASSLEGINQPQHF
CDR3nt: TGTGCCAGCAGTTTGGAGGGCATAAATCAGCCCCAGCATTTT

abundance: NA
d_gene: TRBD1
v_gene: TRBV27
j_gene: TRBJ2-3
len: 17
CDR3aa: CASSLSWDRVNTDTQYF
CDR3nt: TGTGCCAGCAGTTTATCATGGGACAGGGTGAACACAGATACGCAGTATTTT

abundance: NA
d_gene: NA
v_gene: TRBV4-3
j_gene: TRBJ2-3
len: 14
CDR3aa: CASSQGRGLDTQYF
CDR3nt: TGCGCCAGCAGCCAAGGAAGGGGCTTAGATACGCAGTATTTT

abundance: NA
d_gene: TRBD1
v_gene: TRBV5-1
j_gene: TRBJ2-7
len: 14
CDR3aa: CASSPGTAIYEQYF
CDR3nt: TGCGCCAGCAGCCCGGGGACAGCAATCTACGAGCAGTACTTC

abundance: NA
d_gene: NA
v_gene: TRBV6-2/TRBV6-3
j_gene: TRBJ2-7
len: 12
CDR3aa: CASSDFSYEQYF
CDR3nt: TGTGCCAGCAGCGACTTCTCCTACGAGCAGTACTTC

abundance: NA
d_gene: NA
v_gene: TRBV5-1
j_gene: TRBJ1-4
len: 16
CDR3aa: CASRSLGGGLNEKLFF
CDR3nt: TGCGCCAGCAGATCTTTAGGAGGAGGGCTTAATGAAAAACTGTTTTTT

abundance: NA
d_gene: TRBD1
v_gene: TRBV3-1/TRBV3-2
j_gene: TRBJ1-5
len: 15
CDR3aa: CASSRDRNSNQPQHF
CDR3nt: TGTGCCAGCAGCAGGGACAGAAATAGCAATCAGCCCCAGCATTTT

abundance: NA
d_gene: TRBD1
v_gene: TRBV4-3
j_gene: TRBJ1-1
len: 16
CDR3aa: CASSRGAGTGGTEAFF
CDR3nt: TGCGCCAGCAGCCGAGGTGCCGGGACAGGTGGAACTGAAGCTTTCTTT

abundance: NA
d_gene: TRBD1
v_gene: TRBV11-3
j_gene: TRBJ2-7
len: 15
CDR3aa: CASSQRGTGSYEQYF
CDR3nt: TGTGCCAGCAGCCAACGCGGGACAGGGTCCTACGAGCAGTACTTC

abundance: NA
d_gene: TRBD2
v_gene: TRBV5-1
j_gene: TRBJ2-1
len: 15
CDR3aa: CASSFVAGGGNEQFF
CDR3nt: TGCGCCAGCAGCTTCGTAGCGGGAGGGGGGAATGAGCAGTTCTTC

abundance: NA
d_gene: TRBD1
v_gene: TRBV10-3
j_gene: TRBJ1-1
len: 13
CDR3aa: CAISRGQNTEAFF
CDR3nt: TGTGCCATCAGCAGGGGGCAGAACACTGAAGCTTTCTTT

abundance: NA
d_gene: NA
v_gene: TRBV15
j_gene: TRBJ1-1
len: 13
CDR3aa: CATSRDRDTEAFF
CDR3nt: TGTGCCACCAGCAGAGATCGGGACACTGAAGCTTTCTTT

abundance: NA
d_gene: TRBD1
v_gene: TRBV6-6
j_gene: TRBJ1-2
len: 18
CDR3aa: CASSLLVGQGAKIYGYTF
CDR3nt: TGTGCCAGCAGTCTTCTCGTGGGACAGGGGGCGAAGATTTATGGCTACACCTTC